The clone carrying this TCR beta chain was observed a few times. The antigen is not known. Primers used in a second PCR of roughly 6 to 11 cycles were a sample-barcoded 5' primer and a J-beta primer mix. A single record per CDR3 protein comes from TCRdb applying MiXCR to the 5' RACE reads. The sample gives around 750,000 distinct CDR3 sequences, roughly 50% of which show up once; approximately 40% is in the top ten. This CDR3 region has 16 residues. Trimming removed 4 bases from V and 6 bases from J, with 19 bases in between. Looked up from germline, CDR1 is SGHTA and CDR2 is FQGNSA. The entry originates in a study of blood T cells in healthy people across ages. Regarding the study as a whole: Any changes in expanded clonotypes were possibly confounded, as donor CMV status remained unknown. Diversity of TCR beta correlated strongly with naive T cell percentage. Per million T cells, the diversity of TCR beta decreased roughly linearly as age advanced.

The sequencing sample was made of blood. The TCR was taken from a man older than 75 in good health. The chain is built from TRBV7-2 and TRBJ1-5; tentatively, D is TRBD1 (5 bases). The CDR3 reads CASSSTGGTGSQPQHF. The CDR3 DNA follows: TGTGCCAGCAGCTCCACCGGGGGGACGGGATCTCAGCCCCAGCATTTT.